This TCR beta chain stems from a study of CD8 T cells in ankylosing spondylitis. In TCRdb, the 5' RACE reads were re-called with MiXCR into one record per CDR3 protein. The table includes about 140,000 distinct CDR3 sequences, about 8% detected once. This clonotype was found many times. The germline gives CDR1 MNHNY, CDR2 SVGAGI (reference sequence). CDR3 length equals 12 residues. Trimming took 0 bases from V and 9 from J, leaving 8 bases between them. Specimen: synovial fluid, either unsorted or a sorted T cell fraction (not recorded which). The chain combines TRBV6-6 with TRBJ2-5, with D uncertain. The TCR originated in a male donor with ankylosing spondylitis. The CDR3 loop is CASSYSTDAQYF. The CDR3 region has the DNA TGTGCCAGCAGTTACTCGACCGATGCCCAGTACTTC.